Listed here are 23 T cell receptor beta chains from one sample, sequenced in a study of beta chain features in type 1 diabetes. What was sequenced were expressed TCRB transcripts, since all of the isolated RNA had been reverse transcribed. Only in-frame clones appear in the TCRdb table, and some are missing; sequencing was by immunoSEQ multiplex PCR. The table lists a few hundred thousand clones, about 9.3% of them singletons. Sequencing was performed on naive CD4+ T cells from blood. These receptors were collected from a woman aged 18 to 35 in good health.

This clone was recorded at least ten times. This sequence joins TRBV7-9 and TRBJ2-3; D perhaps matches TRBD1 (5 bases). V lost 1 base, J lost 4 bases, and 9 bases lay in between. This CDR3 spans 14 amino acids. Germline lookup yields CDR1 SEHNR and CDR2 FQNEAQ (reference sequence). CDR3 DNA sequence: TGTGCCAGCAGCTTAGTGCAGGGCGCAGATACGCAGTATTTT. Its protein is CASSLVQGADTQYF.

The chain joins TRBV28 to TRBJ2-1; 8 bases are shared with TRBD2. The germline gives CDR1 MDHEN, CDR2 SYDVKM. This CDR3 spans 17 amino acids. With V trimmed by 3 bases and J by 3 bases, 10 bases remained unmatched. This CDR3 is CASSLSGAGEIYNEQFF. The DNA of the CDR3 is TGTGCCAGCAGTTTGAGCGGAGCGGGAGAAATCTACAATGAGCAGTTCTTC.

This clone has a handful of counts. CDR3 in amino acids: CASSERTGNYEQYF. CDR3 coding DNA: TGCGCCAGCAGTGAGCGGACAGGGAATTACGAGCAGTACTTC. This chain links TRBV10-2 with TRBJ2-7; 8 nucleotides line up with TRBD1. Germline CDR1 is WSHSY and CDR2 is SAAADI. The CDR3 spans 14 residues. The V gene end was trimmed by 2 bases and the J gene end by 4 bases; junction bases not matched to a gene: 4.

This clone appeared a few times. The V and J genes are TRBV9 and TRBJ2-7; TRBD2 might be the D (5 bases). The V end was cut by 0 bases, the J end by 7 bases, with 17 bases between. Looked up from germline, CDR1 is SGDLS and CDR2 is YYNGEE. This CDR3 spans 15 amino acids. The CDR3 DNA is TGTGCCAGCAGCGTAGCGGTTGGAGGTGCTGAGGAGCAGTACTTC. It codes for CASSVAVGGAEEQYF.

This clone occurred a few times. J is TRBJ1-2 and V is TRBV30; tentatively, D is TRBD1 (5 bases). The CDR3 covers 13 residues. Deletions cut 2 bases from V and 3 bases from J, with 10 bases between. Per the germline V gene, CDR1 is GTSNPN and CDR2 is SVGIG (reference sequence). The CDR3, as DNA: TGTGCCTGGAGTAGGATAGGGGACTATGGCTACACCTTC. It encodes CAWSRIGDYGYTF.

This chain joins TRBV6-1 and TRBJ2-7; possibly TRBD2 for D (6 bases). Between the trimmed V and J ends, which lost 4 bases and 1 base, there was a span of 8 bases. Looked up from germline, CDR1 is MNHNS and CDR2 is SASEGT. The CDR3 covers 13 residues. The CDR3 region has the DNA TGTGCCAGCAGTGGGGGGACTTCCTACGAGCAGTACTTC. This gives the protein CASSGGTSYEQYF.

This clone was seen only a few times. The V call is TRBV9, the J call TRBJ2-2; TRBD1 aligns across 8 bases. Germline V gene data show CDR1 as SGDLS and CDR2 as YYNGEE. Trimming removed 2 bases from V and 1 base from J; junction bases left unmatched: 10. This CDR3 contains 18 residues. The CDR3 DNA reads as TGTGCCAGCAGCGTTGTATCAGGGGGCGGAAAGAACACCGGGGAGCTGTTTTTT. Translated, it gives CASSVVSGGGKNTGELFF.

This clone turned up a few times. J is TRBJ2-1 and V is TRBV19, with TRBD1 matching over 9 bases. There are 17 residues in the CDR3. Germline V lookup: CDR1 LNHDA, CDR2 SQIVND (reference sequence). J gave up 3 bases and V 3 bases, and 9 bases lay outside the gene matches. The CDR3 nucleotides are TGTGCCAGTAGTATCTTCACAGGGGGCTCCTTCTACAATGAGCAGTTCTTC. Translated, it gives CASSIFTGGSFYNEQFF.

This clone was seen more than once but under ten times. The rearrangement joins TRBV4-3 to TRBJ2-7, with D perhaps TRBD2 (6 bases). The CDR3 is made up of 17 amino acids. Germline values: CDR1 LGHNA, CDR2 YSLEER. The V gene lost 4 bases and the J gene lost 2 bases, with 21 bases spanning the gap. The CDR3 nucleotides read TGCGCCAGCAGCCGGGGGGAGTCAGCAGTGGAGCCCTACGAGCAGTACTTC. Protein sequence: CASSRGESAVEPYEQYF.

This clone occurred a few times. V is TRBV30 and J is TRBJ2-7, with 7 bases fitting TRBD1. V gave up 2 bases and J gave up 7 bases; unmatched junction bases: 5. The CDR3 runs 12 residues. Per germline, CDR1 GTSNPN and CDR2 SVGIG (reference sequence). CDR3 DNA sequence: TGTGCCTGGAGTACAGGGGCAGGGGAGCAGTACTTC. Protein sequence: CAWSTGAGEQYF.

This clone was seen a handful of times. V gene TRBV5-6 combines with J gene TRBJ2-3; TRBD2 matches at 8 bases. The CDR3 loop spans 16 amino acids. J was trimmed by 2 bases and V by 0 bases; bases with no gene match: 5. Germline CDR1 is SGHDT and CDR2 is YYEEEE. CDR3 bases: TGTGCCAGCAGCTTGGCCTGGCGGGAGGACACAGATACGCAGTATTTT. It specifies CASSLAWREDTDTQYF.

This clone has a handful of counts. V usage is TRBV7-2 and J usage is TRBJ1-2, with D maybe TRBD1 (6 bases). V was clipped by 2 bases and J by 4 bases, with 14 bases between them. Germline-derived CDR1 and CDR2 are SGHTA and FQGNSA. The CDR3 loop spans 15 amino acids. The CDR3: CASSLLTGTGYGYTF. For the CDR3, the DNA is TGTGCCAGCAGCTTATTAACAGGGACGGGCTATGGCTACACCTTC.

V is TRBV28 and J is TRBJ2-1; D is possibly TRBD2 (9 bases). Trimming took off 9 bases at V and 4 bases at J, with 22 bases between the two ends. Germline V lookup: CDR1 MDHEN, CDR2 SYDVKM. The CDR3 extends over 16 amino acids. CDR3 in amino acids: CASQGASGTFYNEQFF. Here the CDR3 DNA reads TGTGCCAGTCAGGGGGCTAGCGGGACCTTTTACAATGAGCAGTTCTTC.

The rearrangement links TRBV11-2 to TRBJ1-5; 9 bases are a match to TRBD1. Germline CDR1 and CDR2: SGHAT and FQNNGV. Trimming removed 5 bases from V and 5 bases from J; junction bases left unmatched: 7. This CDR3 contains 15 residues. CDR3 bases: TGTGCCAGCAGCCCAAGGGACAGGGTCGATCAGCCCCAGCATTTT. Translation gives CASSPRDRVDQPQHF.

V is TRBV5-4 and J is TRBJ2-3; 14 nucleotides match TRBD2. Germline CDR1 SGHNT, CDR2 YYREEE (reference sequence). There are 16 residues in the CDR3. The V and J ends lost 4 bases and 6 bases, in that order; junction bases with no gene match: 7. CDR3 amino acids: CASSRGLAGEADTQYF. DNA of the CDR3: TGTGCCAGCAGCCGGGGACTAGCGGGAGAAGCGGATACGCAGTATTTT.

The genes are TRBV6-1 and TRBJ1-2; TRBD1 might be the D (5 bases). Germline values: CDR1 MNHNS, CDR2 SASEGT. The CDR3 sequence is 14 residues long. Trimming removed 7 bases at V and 4 bases at J, with 16 bases between. The CDR3 region is CASTVQAGFYGYTF. In nucleotides, the CDR3 is TGTGCCAGCACCGTACAGGCCGGCTTCTATGGCTACACCTTC.

The sample holds a few counts of this clone. V is TRBV5-1 and J is TRBJ2-5; 9 bases line up with TRBD2. Per the germline V gene, CDR1 is SGHRS and CDR2 is YFSETQ. The CDR3 length is 14 residues. After removal of 4 bases from V and 1 base from J, the junction contained 2 bases not matched to a gene. The CDR3 DNA sequence: TGCGCCAGCAGCCCGACTAGCGGCCAAGAGACCCAGTACTTC. Translation gives CASSPTSGQETQYF.

This clone was picked up a small number of times. This rearrangement joins TRBV4-2 to TRBJ2-2; D remains ambiguous. The CDR3 extends over 14 amino acids. The V and J ends lost 7 bases and 2 bases respectively, with 11 bases between them. Germline V CDR1 and CDR2: LGHNA, YNFKEQ. Here the CDR3 reads CASNRDKNTGELFF. CDR3 bases: TGTGCCAGCAACCGAGACAAAAACACCGGGGAGCTGTTTTTT.

This clone has only a few counts. This chain uses TRBV27 with TRBJ2-7; 8 nucleotides match TRBD1. From germline, CDR1 is MNHEY and CDR2 SMNVEV (reference sequence). The CDR3 spans 16 residues. J lost 0 bases, V lost 5 bases, and 9 bases had no gene match. The CDR3 loop reads CASSPTGTGPSYEQYF. The CDR3 nucleotides read TGTGCCAGCAGTCCCACCGGGACAGGTCCCTCCTACGAGCAGTACTTC.

This clone was detected a few times. CDR3: CASSYVGGPGANVLTF. CDR3 DNA sequence: TGTGCCAGCAGTTACGTCGGGGGGCCTGGGGCCAACGTCCTGACTTTC. The genes are TRBV6-5 and TRBJ2-6; a weak D match, TRBD2 (7 bases). Germline V gene sequence: CDR1 MNHEY, CDR2 SVGAGI. Trimming took off 2 bases at V and 2 bases at J, with 10 bases between the two ends. The CDR3 is 16 amino acids.

The V gene is TRBV11-2, the J gene TRBJ2-3; 11 bases align to TRBD1. V was clipped by 5 bases and J by 5 bases; unmatched bases: 6. The germline V gene encodes CDR1 SGHAT and CDR2 FQNNGV. CDR3 length: 15 amino acids. CDR3 sequence (DNA): TGTGCCAGCAGCCAAAGGACAGGGGGCGGAGATACGCAGTATTTT. Protein: CASSQRTGGGDTQYF.

The chain has TRBV18 and TRBJ2-1, with TRBD2 identical over 7 bases. CDR1 and CDR2 from the germline V gene are KGHSH and LQKENI. Germline trimming cut 3 bases from V and 4 bases from J; bases unmatched to any gene: 9. The CDR3 sequence is 16 residues long. DNA for the CDR3: TGTGCCAGCTCACCTGGGGAGGGTCTTCAATACAATGAGCAGTTCTTC. It translates to CASSPGEGLQYNEQFF.

V is TRBV7-8 and J is TRBJ2-1, with TRBD2 matching over 10 bases. The V gene end was trimmed by 1 base and the J gene end by 8 bases; junction bases not matched to a gene: 8. Germline CDR1 SGHVS, CDR2 FQNEAQ. The CDR3 has 16 residues. The CDR3, as DNA: TGTGCCAGCAGCTTAGGGGCTAGCGGGAGTTCCGATGAGCAGTTCTTC. This sequence encodes CASSLGASGSSDEQFF.